The clone carrying this TCR beta chain has only one observation. No antigen is known for it. Germline V gene lookup returns CDR1 MNHEY and CDR2 SMNVEV (reference sequence). Between the trimmed V and J ends, which lost 6 bases and 8 bases, there was a span of 21 bases. The CDR3 runs 15 residues. The data belong to a study of shared clonotypes between healthy human individuals. Study-level information: Donors were a couple of women and a few men aged 18 to 49. General study findings and limits: It was anticipated that sequencing depth would influence how many clonotypes donors shared.

Libraries were prepared by immunoSEQ multiplex PCR; TCRdb keeps only in-frame clonotypes and omits some of them. The sample yields fewer than 2.5 million clones, over 85% seen once. The chain is built from TRBV27 and TRBJ2-3; D not resolved. The TCR sequence derives from a man in his late teens or twenties in good health. Some clones in this sample may be carry-over from other donors' samples. Sequenced material: naive CD4+ T cells from PBMCs. As for subset: CD45RA+ positively selected. The CDR3 DNA reads TGTGCCAGCAGCCCTTCTTATGGGTTTCAATCTACGCAGTATTTT. Translation: CASSPSYGFQSTQYF.